This paragraph reports one TCR beta chain. Its matching antigen is unknown. Other DNA sequences of this sample code for an identical CDR3. This specimen comes from a study of shared clonotypes between healthy human individuals. Across the study: A couple of female and a few male donors aged 18 to 49 were enrolled. Per donor, three plates held CD4 naive cells, three held CD4 memory, two held CD8 naive and one held CD8 memory.

Study-level findings and limits: Generation probabilities of non-shared clonotypes were lower (relative to those shared by all four donors).

The protocol was immunoSEQ multiplex PCR, while the TCRdb copy is restricted to in-frame clones and leaves out a portion. Of about 980,000 clones listed, more than 75% are singletons. The donors were all Caucasian adults (living in Nashville, Tennessee). The specimen was memory CD4+ T cells sorted from blood. Subset given: CD45RA-negative fraction. This clonotype originated in a man aged 18 to 29 in good health.

The CDR3 DNA reads as TGTGCCAGTAGCGGGACAGGGGGGAATCAGCCCCAGCATTTT. Its protein is CASSGTGGNQPQHF. The chain is built from TRBV19 and TRBJ1-5; 11 positions agree with TRBD1. Looked up from germline, CDR1 is LNHDA and CDR2 is SQIVND (reference sequence). The junction had 2 bases not matched to a gene; V was cut back by 6 bases and J by 4 bases. The CDR3 runs 14 residues.